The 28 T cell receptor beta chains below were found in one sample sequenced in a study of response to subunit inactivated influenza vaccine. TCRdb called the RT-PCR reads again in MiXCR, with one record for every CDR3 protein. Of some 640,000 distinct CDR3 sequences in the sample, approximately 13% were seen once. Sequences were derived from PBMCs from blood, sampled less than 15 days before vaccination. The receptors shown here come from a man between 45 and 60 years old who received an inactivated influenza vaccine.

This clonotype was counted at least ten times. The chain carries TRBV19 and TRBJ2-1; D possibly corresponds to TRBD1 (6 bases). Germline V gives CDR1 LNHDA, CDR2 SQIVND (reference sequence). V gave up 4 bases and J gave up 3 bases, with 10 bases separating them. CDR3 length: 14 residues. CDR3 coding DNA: TGTGCCAGTAGTAGGCAGGGGAACTACAATGAGCAGTTCTTC. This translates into CASSRQGNYNEQFF.

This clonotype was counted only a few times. This CDR3 is CASLGEYTGELFF. CDR3 coding DNA: TGTGCCAGTCTCGGAGAGTACACCGGGGAGCTGTTTTTT. The chain joins TRBV19 to TRBJ2-2, with D unresolved. The V end lost 8 bases, the J end lost 3 bases, and 10 bases lay between the germline ends. In germline, CDR1 is LNHDA, CDR2 SQIVND (reference sequence). The CDR3 length is 13 residues.

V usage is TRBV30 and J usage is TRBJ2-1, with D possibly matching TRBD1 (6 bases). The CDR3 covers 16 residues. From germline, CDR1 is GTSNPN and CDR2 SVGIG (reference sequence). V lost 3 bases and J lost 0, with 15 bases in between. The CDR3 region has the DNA TGTGCCTGGAGGAGCGTGGGGGCTAGCTCCTACAATGAGCAGTTCTTC. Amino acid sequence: CAWRSVGASSYNEQFF.

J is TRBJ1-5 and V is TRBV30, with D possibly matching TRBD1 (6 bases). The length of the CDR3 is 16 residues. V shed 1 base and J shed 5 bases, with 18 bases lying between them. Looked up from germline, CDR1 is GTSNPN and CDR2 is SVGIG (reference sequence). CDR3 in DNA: TGTGCCTGGAGTGAAGGTTACAGGGTCTCAGATCAGCCCCAGCATTTT. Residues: CAWSEGYRVSDQPQHF.

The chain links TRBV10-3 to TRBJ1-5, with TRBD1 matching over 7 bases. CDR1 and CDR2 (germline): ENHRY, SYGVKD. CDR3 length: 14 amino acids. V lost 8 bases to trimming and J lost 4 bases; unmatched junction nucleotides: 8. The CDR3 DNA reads TGTGCCATCGCCCCAGGGGGAGAGAATCAGCCCCAGCATTTT. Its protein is CAIAPGGENQPQHF.

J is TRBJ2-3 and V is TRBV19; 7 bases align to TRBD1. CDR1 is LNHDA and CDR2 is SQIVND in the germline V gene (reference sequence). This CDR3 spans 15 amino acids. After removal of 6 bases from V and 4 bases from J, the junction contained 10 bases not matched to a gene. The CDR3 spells CASRLTGRGADTQYF. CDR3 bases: TGTGCCAGTAGGTTGACAGGGCGAGGAGCAGATACGCAGTATTTT.

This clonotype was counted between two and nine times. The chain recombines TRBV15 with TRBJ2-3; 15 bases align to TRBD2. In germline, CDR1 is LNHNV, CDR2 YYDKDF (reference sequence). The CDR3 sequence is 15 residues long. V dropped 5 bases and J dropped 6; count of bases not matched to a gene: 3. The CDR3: CATSGGTSGGDTQYF. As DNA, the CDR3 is TGTGCCACCAGCGGGGGGACTAGCGGGGGGGATACGCAGTATTTT.

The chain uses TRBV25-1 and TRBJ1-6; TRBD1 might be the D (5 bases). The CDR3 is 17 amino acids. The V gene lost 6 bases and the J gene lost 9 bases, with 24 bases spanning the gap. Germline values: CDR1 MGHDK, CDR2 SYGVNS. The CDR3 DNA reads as TGTGCCAGCAGCCGAAGGCAGGTCGGGGCTCGGGGTTCACCCCTCCACTTT. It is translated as CASSRRQVGARGSPLHF.

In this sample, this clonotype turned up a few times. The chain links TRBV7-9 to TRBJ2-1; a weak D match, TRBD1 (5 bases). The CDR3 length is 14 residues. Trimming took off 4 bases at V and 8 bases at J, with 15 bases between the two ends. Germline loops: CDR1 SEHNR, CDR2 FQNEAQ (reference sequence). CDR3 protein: CASSYRLSWDEQFF. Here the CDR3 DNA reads TGTGCCAGCAGCTACAGGTTATCCTGGGATGAGCAGTTCTTC.

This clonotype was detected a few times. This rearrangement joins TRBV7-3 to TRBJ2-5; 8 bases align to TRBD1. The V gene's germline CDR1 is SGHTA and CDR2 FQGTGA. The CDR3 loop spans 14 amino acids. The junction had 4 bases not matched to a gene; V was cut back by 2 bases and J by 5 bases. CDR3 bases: TGTGCCAGCAGCTTACTCCGACAGGGGGAGACCCAGTACTTC. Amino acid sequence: CASSLLRQGETQYF.

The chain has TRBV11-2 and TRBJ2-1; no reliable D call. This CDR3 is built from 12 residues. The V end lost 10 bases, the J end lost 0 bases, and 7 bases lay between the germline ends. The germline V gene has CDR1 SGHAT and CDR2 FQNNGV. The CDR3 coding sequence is TGTGCCACCCTCAGCTCCTACAATGAGCAGTTCTTC. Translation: CATLSSYNEQFF.

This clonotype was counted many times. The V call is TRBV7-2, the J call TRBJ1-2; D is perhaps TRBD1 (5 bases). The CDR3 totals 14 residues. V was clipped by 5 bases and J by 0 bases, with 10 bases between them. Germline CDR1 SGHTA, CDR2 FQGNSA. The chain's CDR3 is CASSQTVSNYGYTF. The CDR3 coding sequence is TGTGCCAGCAGCCAGACAGTTTCTAACTATGGCTACACCTTC.

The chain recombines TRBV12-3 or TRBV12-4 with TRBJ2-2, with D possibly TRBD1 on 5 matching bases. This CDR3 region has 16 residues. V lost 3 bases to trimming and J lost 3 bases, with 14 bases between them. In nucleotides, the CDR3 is TGTGCCAGCAGTTTTGGGGCTAGAGTCGACACCGGGGAGCTGTTTTTT. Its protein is CASSFGARVDTGELFF.

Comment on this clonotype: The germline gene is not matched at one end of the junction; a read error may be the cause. The CDR3 is CASSTNLGTVNEQYF. The CDR3 DNA follows: TGTGCTAGCAGCACTAACCTCGGGACAGTCAACGAGCAGTACTTC. V and J are TRBV7-7 and TRBJ2-7; 7 positions match TRBD1. Germline CDR1 and CDR2: SSHAT and FNYEAQ (reference sequence). CDR3 length: 15 amino acids.

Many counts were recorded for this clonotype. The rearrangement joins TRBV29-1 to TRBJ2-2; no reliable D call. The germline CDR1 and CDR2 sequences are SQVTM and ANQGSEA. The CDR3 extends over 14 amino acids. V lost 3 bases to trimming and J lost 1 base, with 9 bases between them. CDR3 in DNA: TGCAGCGTTGAGCCTCACAAGAACACCGGGGAGCTGTTTTTT. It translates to CSVEPHKNTGELFF.

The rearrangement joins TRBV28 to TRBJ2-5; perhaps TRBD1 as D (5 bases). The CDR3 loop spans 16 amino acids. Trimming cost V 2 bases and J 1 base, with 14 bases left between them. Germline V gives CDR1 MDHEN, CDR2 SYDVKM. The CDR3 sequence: CASSLPPQDTQETQYF. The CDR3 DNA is TGTGCCAGCAGTTTACCCCCACAGGATACCCAAGAGACCCAGTACTTC.

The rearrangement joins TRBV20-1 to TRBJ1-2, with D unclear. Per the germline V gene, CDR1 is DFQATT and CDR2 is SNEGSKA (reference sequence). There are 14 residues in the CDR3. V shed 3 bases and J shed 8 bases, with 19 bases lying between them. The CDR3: CSARGSWNLEGYTF. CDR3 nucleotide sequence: TGCAGTGCTAGGGGCTCTTGGAACTTAGAAGGCTACACCTTC.

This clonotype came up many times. CDR3 DNA sequence: TGCGCCAGCAGCCGCCCCGGGACTAGCGAATTCTACGAGCAGTACTTC. Residues: CASSRPGTSEFYEQYF. This chain joins TRBV4-1 and TRBJ2-7, with 10 bases that match TRBD2. There are 16 residues in the CDR3. V shed 4 bases, J shed 3 bases, and the junction held 9 bases outside the gene matches. Germline lookup yields CDR1 MGHRA and CDR2 YSYEKL.

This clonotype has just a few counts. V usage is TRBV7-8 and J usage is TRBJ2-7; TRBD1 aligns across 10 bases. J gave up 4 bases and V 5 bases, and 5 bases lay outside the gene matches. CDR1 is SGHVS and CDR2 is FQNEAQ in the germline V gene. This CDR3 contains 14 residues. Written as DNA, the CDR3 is TGTGCCAGCAGCGAGACAGGGGGCTTGTACGAGCAGTACTTC. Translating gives CASSETGGLYEQYF.

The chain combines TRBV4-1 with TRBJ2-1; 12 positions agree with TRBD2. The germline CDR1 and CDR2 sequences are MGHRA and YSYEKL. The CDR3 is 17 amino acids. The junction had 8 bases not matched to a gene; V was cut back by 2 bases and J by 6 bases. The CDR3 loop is CASSQLGLTSGGNEQFF. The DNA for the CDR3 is TGCGCCAGCAGCCAACTAGGTTTGACTAGCGGGGGCAATGAGCAGTTCTTC.

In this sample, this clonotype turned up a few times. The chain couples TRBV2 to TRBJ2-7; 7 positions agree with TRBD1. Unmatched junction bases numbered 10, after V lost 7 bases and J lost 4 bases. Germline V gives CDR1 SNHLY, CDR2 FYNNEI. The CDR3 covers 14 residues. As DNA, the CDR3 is TGTGCCAGCAACCCCCTCCTACAGGGGTACGAGCAGTACTTC. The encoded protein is CASNPLLQGYEQYF.

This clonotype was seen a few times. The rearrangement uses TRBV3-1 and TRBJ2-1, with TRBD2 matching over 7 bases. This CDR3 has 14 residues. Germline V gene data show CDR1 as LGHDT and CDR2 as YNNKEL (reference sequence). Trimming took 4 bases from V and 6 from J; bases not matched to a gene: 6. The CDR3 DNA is TGTGCCAGCAGCCCGGAAAGCGGGACCAATGAGCAGTTCTTC. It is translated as CASSPESGTNEQFF.

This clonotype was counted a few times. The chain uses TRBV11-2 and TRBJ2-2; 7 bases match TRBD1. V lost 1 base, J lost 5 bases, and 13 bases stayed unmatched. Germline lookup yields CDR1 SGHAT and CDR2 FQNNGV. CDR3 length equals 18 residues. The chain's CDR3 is CASSLALGQLIGTGELFF. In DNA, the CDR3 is TGTGCCAGCAGCTTAGCTCTGGGACAGCTAATAGGGACCGGGGAGCTGTTTTTT.

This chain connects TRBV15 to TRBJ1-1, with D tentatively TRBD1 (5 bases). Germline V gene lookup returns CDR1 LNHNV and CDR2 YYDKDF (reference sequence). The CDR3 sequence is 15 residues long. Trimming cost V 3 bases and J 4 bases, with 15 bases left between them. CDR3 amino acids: CATSRAPGSGTEAFF. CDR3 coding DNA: TGTGCCACCAGCAGGGCCCCAGGGTCGGGCACTGAAGCTTTCTTT.

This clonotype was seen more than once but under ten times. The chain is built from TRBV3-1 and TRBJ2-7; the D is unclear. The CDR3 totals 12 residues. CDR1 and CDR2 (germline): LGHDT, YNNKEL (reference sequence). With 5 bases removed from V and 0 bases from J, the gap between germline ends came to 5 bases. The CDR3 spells CASSTHSYEQYF. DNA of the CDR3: TGTGCCAGCAGCACCCACTCCTACGAGCAGTACTTC.

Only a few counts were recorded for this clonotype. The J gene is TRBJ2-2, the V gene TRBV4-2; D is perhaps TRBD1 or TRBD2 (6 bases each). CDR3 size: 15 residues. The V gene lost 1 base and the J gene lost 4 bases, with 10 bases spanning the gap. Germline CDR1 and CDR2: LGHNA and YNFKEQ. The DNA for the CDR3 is TGTGCCAGCAGCCAAGGGGGGGCCCTCACCGGGGAGCTGTTTTTT. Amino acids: CASSQGGALTGELFF.

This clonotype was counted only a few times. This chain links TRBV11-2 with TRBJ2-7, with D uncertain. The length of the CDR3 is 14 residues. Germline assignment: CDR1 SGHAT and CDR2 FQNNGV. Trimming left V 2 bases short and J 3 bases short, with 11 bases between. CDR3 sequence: CASSLPGLYYEQYF. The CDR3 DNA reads TGTGCCAGCAGCTTACCAGGCTTGTACTACGAGCAGTACTTC.

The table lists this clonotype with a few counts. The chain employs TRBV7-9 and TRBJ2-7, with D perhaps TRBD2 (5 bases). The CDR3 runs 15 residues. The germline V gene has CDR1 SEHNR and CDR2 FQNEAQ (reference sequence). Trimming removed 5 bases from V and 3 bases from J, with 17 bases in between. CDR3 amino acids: CASSHFTAAGYEQYF. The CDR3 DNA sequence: TGTGCCAGCAGCCACTTTACGGCGGCGGGCTACGAGCAGTACTTC.